These 11 T cell receptor beta chains share one sample of origin, sequenced in a study of blood T cell repertoires in COVID-19. Libraries were prepared by immunoSEQ multiplex PCR; TCRdb keeps only in-frame clonotypes and omits some of them. The sample lists around 360,000 clones; over 75% were seen once. Input material: PBMCs or T cells enriched from blood (not recorded which). The receptors were sampled from a woman younger than 45 who had recovered from COVID-19.

V usage is TRBV2 and J usage is TRBJ2-5; 9 nucleotides match TRBD1. V trimming: 6 bases; J trimming: 5 bases; junction bases outside the gene matches: 10. The CDR3 contains 15 residues. The germline V gene has CDR1 SNHLY and CDR2 FYNNEI. In DNA form, the CDR3 reads TGTGCCAGCAGACCACAGGGGGCGATGACGGAGACCCAGTACTTC. Translation gives CASRPQGAMTETQYF. The full variable domain, completed using reference TRBV2 and TRBJ2-5, is EPEVTQTPSHQVTQMGQEVILRCVPISNHLYFYWYRQILGQKVEFLVSFYNNEISEKSEIFDDQFSVERPDGSNFTLKIRSTKLEDSAMYFCASRPQGAMTETQYFGPGTRLLVL.

The chain combines TRBV7-9 with TRBJ1-5, with D maybe TRBD1 (6 bases). The V and J ends lost 1 base and 5 bases respectively, with 9 bases between them. The germline gives CDR1 SEHNR, CDR2 FQNEAQ (reference sequence). This CDR3 comprises 14 residues. The CDR3 DNA is TGTGCCAGCAGCTTAGGGGGGGGGCATCAGCCCCAGCATTTT. Protein sequence: CASSLGGGHQPQHF.

The chain couples TRBV7-9 to TRBJ2-7, with a possible D match to TRBD2 (5 bases). The CDR3 spans 16 residues. The germline gives CDR1 SEHNR, CDR2 FQNEAQ (reference sequence). The V end lost 5 bases, the J end lost 5 bases, and 22 bases lay between the germline ends. CDR3 sequence: CASSASREYFPHEQYF. DNA for the CDR3: TGTGCCAGCAGCGCTAGTCGGGAATACTTCCCCCACGAGCAGTACTTC.

The chain is built from TRBV18 and TRBJ1-4; maybe TRBD1 (5 bases). Looked up from germline, CDR1 is KGHSH and CDR2 is LQKENI. V dropped 1 base and J dropped 8 bases, with 14 bases sitting between them. This CDR3 region has 15 residues. The CDR3, as DNA: TGTGCCAGCTCACCACTAACGGATAGGGGAGAAAAACTGTTTTTT. Its protein product is CASSPLTDRGEKLFF. Together with reference TRBV18 and TRBJ1-4, the CDR3 gives the full variable domain: NAGVMQNPRHLVRRRGQEARLRCSPMKGHSHVYWYRQLPEEGLKFMVYLQKENIIDESGMPKERFSAEFPKEGPSILRIQQVVRGDSAAYFCASSPLTDRGEKLFFGSGTQLSVL.

The chain carries TRBV29-1 and TRBJ2-7, with 7 nucleotides matching TRBD1. The CDR3 loop spans 16 amino acids. Germline V gives CDR1 SQVTM, CDR2 ANQGSEA. Trimming at V came to 4 bases and at J to 3 bases, leaving 15 bases not matched to a gene. In DNA, the CDR3 is TGCAGCGTTGGGCCCCCTTGGGGGACAGCGCTCTACGAGCAGTACTTC. It translates to CSVGPPWGTALYEQYF.

This clone has just one count. The V call is TRBV18, the J call TRBJ1-1; the D gene is possibly TRBD1 (6 bases). The CDR3 sequence is 14 residues long. V lost 4 bases and J lost 2, with 11 bases in between. Per germline, CDR1 KGHSH and CDR2 LQKENI. In DNA, the CDR3 is TGTGCCAGCTCACTGCTGGACAGAAACACTGAAGCTTTCTTT. This sequence encodes CASSLLDRNTEAFF. Using reference TRBV18 and TRBJ1-1 for the parts outside the CDR3, the full variable domain is NAGVMQNPRHLVRRRGQEARLRCSPMKGHSHVYWYRQLPEEGLKFMVYLQKENIIDESGMPKERFSAEFPKEGPSILRIQQVVRGDSAAYFCASSLLDRNTEAFFGQGTRLTVV.

Only a few counts were recorded for this clone. The chain combines TRBV6-5 with TRBJ1-5; D is possibly TRBD1 (5 bases). CDR1 is MNHEY, CDR2 SVGAGI, per germline. This CDR3 contains 13 residues. The V end was cut by 2 bases, the J end by 5 bases, with 7 bases between. CDR3 protein: CASSYDRYQPQHF. The CDR3, as DNA: TGTGCCAGCAGTTACGACAGATATCAGCCCCAGCATTTT.

The chain uses TRBV3-1 (or the pseudogene TRBV3-2) and TRBJ1-6; the D is unclear. Germline-derived CDR1 and CDR2 are LGHDT and YNNKEL (reference sequence). V shed 1 base and J shed 10 bases, with 14 bases lying between them. This CDR3 is built from 15 residues. CDR3 bases: TGTGCCAGCAGCCAAGGCGGAGGTGGTTCCTCACCCCTCCACTTT. This encodes CASSQGGGGSSPLHF.

This chain joins TRBV5-4 and TRBJ1-2; D unclear. The V end lost 3 bases, the J end lost 5 bases, and 20 bases lay between the germline ends. Germline CDR1 is SGHNT and CDR2 is YYREEE (reference sequence). The CDR3 is 16 residues long. CDR3 amino acids: CASSSGRSDTSYGYTF. In DNA form, the CDR3 reads TGTGCCAGCAGCTCCGGGAGGAGTGACACTTCTTATGGCTACACCTTC.

The chain employs TRBV10-3 and TRBJ2-7; the match to TRBD2 covers 8 bases. Germline V CDR1 and CDR2: ENHRY, SYGVKD. CDR3 length: 14 amino acids. Trimming removed 8 bases from V and 1 base from J; junction bases left unmatched: 7. CDR3 residues: CAIGSGGGSYEQYF. Here the CDR3 DNA reads TGTGCCATCGGGAGCGGGGGCGGTTCCTACGAGCAGTACTTC.

The chain carries TRBV28 and TRBJ2-1; TRBD2 might be the D (5 bases). V lost 6 bases and J lost 15, with 15 bases in between. CDR3 length: 11 residues. CDR1 and CDR2 from the germline V gene are MDHEN and SYDVKM. The CDR3 loop reads CASSLRAMLFF. The CDR3 coding sequence is TGTGCCAGCAGCCTGAGGGCTATGCTGTTCTTC.